This T cell receptor beta chain derives from a study of shared clonotypes between healthy human individuals. About the study: Researchers assigned three CD4 naive, three CD4 memory, two CD8 naive and one CD8 memory plate to each donor.

The CDR3 extends over 15 amino acids. Germline CDR1 MDHEN, CDR2 SYDVKM. Unmatched junction bases numbered 12, after V lost 8 bases and J lost 2 bases. Study findings and constraints: Inspection by rarefaction showed sorted-subset sequencing to be incomplete despite large depth. Larger richness was generally estimated for naive than memory subsets.

About this clone: No antigen is known for it.

The repertoire was sequenced with immunoSEQ multiplex PCR; TCRdb's copy has only in-frame clones and lacks some. The data show 2 million to 2.5 million clones, 80% to 95% seen once. Negatively enriched CD4+ T cells were divided by CD45RA into naive and memory. The sequence was obtained from a man aged 18-30 years in good health. Some clones in this sample may be carry-over from other donors' samples. The sample consisted of naive CD4+ T cells from PBMCs. The subset here: CD45RA+ positively selected. This chain joins TRBV28 and TRBJ2-7; 7 bases line up with TRBD1. The CDR3 DNA reads as TGTGCCAGCTCTAAGGGATCACAGGGGACCTACGAGCAGTACTTC. It encodes CASSKGSQGTYEQYF.